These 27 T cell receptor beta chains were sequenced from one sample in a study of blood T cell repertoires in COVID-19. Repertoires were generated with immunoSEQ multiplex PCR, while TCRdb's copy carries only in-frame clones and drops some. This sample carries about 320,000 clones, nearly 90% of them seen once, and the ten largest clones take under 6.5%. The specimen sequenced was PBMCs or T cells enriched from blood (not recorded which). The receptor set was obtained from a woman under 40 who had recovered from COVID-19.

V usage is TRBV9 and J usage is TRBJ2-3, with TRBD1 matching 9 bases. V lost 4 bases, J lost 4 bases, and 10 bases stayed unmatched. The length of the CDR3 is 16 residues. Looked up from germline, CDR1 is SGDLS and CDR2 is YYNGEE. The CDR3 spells CASSQTSRQGADTQYF. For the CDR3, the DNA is TGTGCCAGCAGCCAAACCTCCCGACAGGGGGCAGATACGCAGTATTTT.

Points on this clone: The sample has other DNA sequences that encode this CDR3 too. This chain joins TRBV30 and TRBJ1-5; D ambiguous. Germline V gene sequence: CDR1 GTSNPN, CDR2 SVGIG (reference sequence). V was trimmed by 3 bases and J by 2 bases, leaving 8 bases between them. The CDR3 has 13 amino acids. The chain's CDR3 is CAWSGRGNQPQHF. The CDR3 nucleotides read TGTGCCTGGAGCGGCCGGGGCAATCAGCCCCAGCATTTT.

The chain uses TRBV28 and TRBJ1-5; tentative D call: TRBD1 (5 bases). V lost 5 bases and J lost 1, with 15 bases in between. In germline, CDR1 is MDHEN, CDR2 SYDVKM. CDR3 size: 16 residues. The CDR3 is CASSIQRTLSNQPQHF. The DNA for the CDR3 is TGTGCCAGCAGTATACAGAGGACACTAAGCAATCAGCCCCAGCATTTT.

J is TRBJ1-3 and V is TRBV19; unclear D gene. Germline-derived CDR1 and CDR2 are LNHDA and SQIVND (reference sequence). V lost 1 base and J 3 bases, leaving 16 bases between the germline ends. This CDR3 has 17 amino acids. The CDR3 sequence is CASSIVTRPGSGNTIYF. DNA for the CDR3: TGTGCCAGTAGTATAGTAACGCGGCCGGGGAGTGGAAACACCATATATTTT. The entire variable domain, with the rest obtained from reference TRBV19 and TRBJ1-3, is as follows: DGGITQSPKYLFRKEGQNVTLSCEQNLNHDAMYWYRQDPGQGLRLIYYSQIVNDFQKGDIAEGYSVSREKKESFPLTVTSAQKNPTAFYLCASSIVTRPGSGNTIYFGEGSWLTVV.

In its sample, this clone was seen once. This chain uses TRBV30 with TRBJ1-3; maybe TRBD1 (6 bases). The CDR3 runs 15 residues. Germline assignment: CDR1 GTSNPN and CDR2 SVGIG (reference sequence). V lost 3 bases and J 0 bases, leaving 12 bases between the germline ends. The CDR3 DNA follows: TGTGCCTGGAGCCCGGGACACCGCTCTGGAAACACCATATATTTT. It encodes CAWSPGHRSGNTIYF. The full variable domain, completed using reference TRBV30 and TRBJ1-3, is SQTIHQWPATLVQPVGSPLSLECTVEGTSNPNLYWYRQAAGRGLQLLFYSVGIGQISSEVPQNLSASRPQDRQFILSSKKLLLSDSGFYLCAWSPGHRSGNTIYFGEGSWLTVV.

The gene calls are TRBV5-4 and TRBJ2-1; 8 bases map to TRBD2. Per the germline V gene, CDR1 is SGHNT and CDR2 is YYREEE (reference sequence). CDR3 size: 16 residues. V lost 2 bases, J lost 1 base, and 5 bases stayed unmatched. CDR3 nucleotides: TGTGCCAGCAGCTTTCGGGGGGGCCCGTCCTACAATGAGCAGTTCTTC. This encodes CASSFRGGPSYNEQFF.

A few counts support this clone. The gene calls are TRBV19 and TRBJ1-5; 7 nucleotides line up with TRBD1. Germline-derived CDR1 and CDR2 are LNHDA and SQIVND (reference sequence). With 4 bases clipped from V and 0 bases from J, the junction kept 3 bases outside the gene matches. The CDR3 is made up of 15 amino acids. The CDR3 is CASSRDSYSNQPQHF. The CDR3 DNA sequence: TGTGCCAGTAGTAGGGACAGTTATAGCAATCAGCCCCAGCATTTT.

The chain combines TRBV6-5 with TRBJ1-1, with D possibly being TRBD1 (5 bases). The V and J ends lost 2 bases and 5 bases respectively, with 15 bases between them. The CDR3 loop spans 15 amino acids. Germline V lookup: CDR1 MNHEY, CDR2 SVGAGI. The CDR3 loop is CASSYLSQGSTEAFF. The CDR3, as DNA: TGTGCCAGCAGTTACCTCTCGCAGGGAAGTACTGAAGCTTTCTTT.

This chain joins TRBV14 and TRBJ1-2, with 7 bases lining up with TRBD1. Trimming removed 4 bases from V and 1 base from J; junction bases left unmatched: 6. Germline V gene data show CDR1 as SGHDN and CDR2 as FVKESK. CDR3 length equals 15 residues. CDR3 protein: CASSPMDRLNYGYTF. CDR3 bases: TGTGCCAGCAGCCCAATGGACAGGCTTAACTATGGCTACACCTTC.

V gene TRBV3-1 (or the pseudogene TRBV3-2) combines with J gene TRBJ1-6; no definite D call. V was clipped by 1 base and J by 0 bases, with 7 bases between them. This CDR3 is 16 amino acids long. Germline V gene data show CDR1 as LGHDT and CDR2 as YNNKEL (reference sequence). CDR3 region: CASSQVPSSYNSPLHF. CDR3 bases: TGTGCCAGCAGCCAAGTCCCGAGCTCCTATAATTCACCCCTCCACTTT.

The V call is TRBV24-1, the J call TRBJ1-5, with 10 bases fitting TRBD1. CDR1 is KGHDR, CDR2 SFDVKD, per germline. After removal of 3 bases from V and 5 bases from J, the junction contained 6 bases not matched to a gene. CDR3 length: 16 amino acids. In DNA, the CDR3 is TGTGCCACCAGTGATCCCGACAGGGGGCTGGATCAGCCCCAGCATTTT. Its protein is CATSDPDRGLDQPQHF.

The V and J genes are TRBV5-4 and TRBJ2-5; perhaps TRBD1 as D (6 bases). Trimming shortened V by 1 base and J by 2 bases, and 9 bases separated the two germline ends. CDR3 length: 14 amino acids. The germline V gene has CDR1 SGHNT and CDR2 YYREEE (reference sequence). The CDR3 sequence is CASSLTGRQETQYF. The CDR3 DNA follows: TGTGCCAGCAGCTTGACAGGGCGGCAAGAGACCCAGTACTTC.

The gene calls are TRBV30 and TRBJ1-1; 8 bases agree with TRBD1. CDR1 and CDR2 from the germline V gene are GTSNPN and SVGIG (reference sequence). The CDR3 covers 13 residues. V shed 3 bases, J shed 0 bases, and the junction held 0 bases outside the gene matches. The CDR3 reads CAWRDRVNTEAFF. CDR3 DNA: TGTGCCTGGAGGGACAGGGTGAACACTGAAGCTTTCTTT. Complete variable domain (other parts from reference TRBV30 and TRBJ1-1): SQTIHQWPATLVQPVGSPLSLECTVEGTSNPNLYWYRQAAGRGLQLLFYSVGIGQISSEVPQNLSASRPQDRQFILSSKKLLLSDSGFYLCAWRDRVNTEAFFGQGTRLTVV.

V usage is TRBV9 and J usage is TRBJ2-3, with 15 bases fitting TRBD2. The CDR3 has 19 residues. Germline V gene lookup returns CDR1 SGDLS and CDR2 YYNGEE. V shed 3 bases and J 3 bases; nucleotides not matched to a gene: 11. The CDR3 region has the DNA TGTGCCAGCAGCGCCCGGACTAGCGGGGGGGCGGGGCGTACAGATACGCAGTATTTT. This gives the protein CASSARTSGGAGRTDTQYF.

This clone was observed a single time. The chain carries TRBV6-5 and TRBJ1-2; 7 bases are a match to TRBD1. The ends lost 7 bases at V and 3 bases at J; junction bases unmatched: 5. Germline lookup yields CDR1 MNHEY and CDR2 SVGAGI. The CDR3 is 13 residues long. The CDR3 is CASTSGGDYGYTF. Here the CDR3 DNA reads TGTGCCAGCACCTCAGGGGGAGACTATGGCTACACCTTC.

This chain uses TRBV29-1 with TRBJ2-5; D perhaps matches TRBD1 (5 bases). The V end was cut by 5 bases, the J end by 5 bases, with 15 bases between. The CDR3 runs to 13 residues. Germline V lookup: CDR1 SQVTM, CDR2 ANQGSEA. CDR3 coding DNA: TGCAGCGTTTCGCAGGGAAACGGGGAGACCCAGTACTTC. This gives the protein CSVSQGNGETQYF.

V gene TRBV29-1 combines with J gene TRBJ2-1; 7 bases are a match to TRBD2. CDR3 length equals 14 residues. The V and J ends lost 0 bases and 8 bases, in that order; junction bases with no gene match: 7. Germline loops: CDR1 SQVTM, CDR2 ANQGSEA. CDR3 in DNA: TGCAGCGTTGAAGATCAAGTAGCGGGCTATGAGCAGTTCTTC. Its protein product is CSVEDQVAGYEQFF.

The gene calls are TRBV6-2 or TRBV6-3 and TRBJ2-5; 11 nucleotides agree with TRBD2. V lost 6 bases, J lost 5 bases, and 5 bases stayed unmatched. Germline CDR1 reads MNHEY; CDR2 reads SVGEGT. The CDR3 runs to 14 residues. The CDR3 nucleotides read TGTGCCAGCAGCCTAGCGGGGGGATGGGAGACCCAGTACTTC. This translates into CASSLAGGWETQYF.

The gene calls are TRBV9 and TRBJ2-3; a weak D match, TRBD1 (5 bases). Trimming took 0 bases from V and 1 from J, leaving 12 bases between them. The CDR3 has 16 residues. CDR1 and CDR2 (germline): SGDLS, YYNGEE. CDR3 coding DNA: TGTGCCAGCAGCGTAGGAAGGGGTTACGGCACAGATACGCAGTATTTT. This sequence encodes CASSVGRGYGTDTQYF.

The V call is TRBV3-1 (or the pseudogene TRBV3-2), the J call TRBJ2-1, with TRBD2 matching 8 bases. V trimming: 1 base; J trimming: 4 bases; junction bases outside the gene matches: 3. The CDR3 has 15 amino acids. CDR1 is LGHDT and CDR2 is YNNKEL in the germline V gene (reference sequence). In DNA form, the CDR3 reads TGTGCCAGCAGCCAAGCACCGGGGGGGTACAATGAGCAGTTCTTC. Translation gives CASSQAPGGYNEQFF.

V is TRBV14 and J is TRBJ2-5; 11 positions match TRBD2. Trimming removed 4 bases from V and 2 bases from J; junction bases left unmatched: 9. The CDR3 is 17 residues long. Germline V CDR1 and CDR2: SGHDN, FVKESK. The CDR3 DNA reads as TGTGCCAGCAGCCGCCCAACCGGGACTAGCGGACAAGAGACCCAGTACTTC. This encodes CASSRPTGTSGQETQYF.

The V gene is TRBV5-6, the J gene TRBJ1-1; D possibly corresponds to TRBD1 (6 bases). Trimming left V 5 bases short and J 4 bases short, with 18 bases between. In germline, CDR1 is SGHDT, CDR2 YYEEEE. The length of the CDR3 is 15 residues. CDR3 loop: CASSRRGARSTEAFF. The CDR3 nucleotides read TGTGCCAGCAGTCGCCGGGGGGCACGGAGCACTGAAGCTTTCTTT.

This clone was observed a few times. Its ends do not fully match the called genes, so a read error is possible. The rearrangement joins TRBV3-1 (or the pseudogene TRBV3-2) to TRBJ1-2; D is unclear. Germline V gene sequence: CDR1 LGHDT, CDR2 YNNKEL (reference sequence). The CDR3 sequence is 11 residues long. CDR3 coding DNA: TGTGCCAGCAGCCAAGAGAAGGCGAGACTCTTC. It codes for CASSQEKARLF.

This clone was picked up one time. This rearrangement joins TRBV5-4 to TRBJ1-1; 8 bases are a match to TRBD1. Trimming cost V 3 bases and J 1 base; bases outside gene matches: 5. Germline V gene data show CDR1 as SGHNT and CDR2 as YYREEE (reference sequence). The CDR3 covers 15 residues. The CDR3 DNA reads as TGTGCCAGCAGCTATCGGACAGGGACGAACACTGAAGCTTTCTTT. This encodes CASSYRTGTNTEAFF.

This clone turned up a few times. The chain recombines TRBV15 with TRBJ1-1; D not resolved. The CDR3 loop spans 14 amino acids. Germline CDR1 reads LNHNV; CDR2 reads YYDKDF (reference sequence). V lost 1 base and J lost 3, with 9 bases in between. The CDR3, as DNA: TGTGCCACCAGCAGAGTCGGGGATTACACTGAAGCTTTCTTT. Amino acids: CATSRVGDYTEAFF.

The CDR3 is CASSLRAGGSYNSPLHF. CDR3 coding DNA: TGTGCCAGCAGTTTGCGGGCAGGGGGGTCCTATAATTCACCCCTCCACTTT. This sequence joins TRBV27 and TRBJ1-6; 7 bases line up with TRBD1. With 3 bases clipped from V and 1 base from J, the junction kept 6 bases outside the gene matches. The CDR3 contains 17 residues. Germline CDR1 MNHEY, CDR2 SMNVEV (reference sequence).

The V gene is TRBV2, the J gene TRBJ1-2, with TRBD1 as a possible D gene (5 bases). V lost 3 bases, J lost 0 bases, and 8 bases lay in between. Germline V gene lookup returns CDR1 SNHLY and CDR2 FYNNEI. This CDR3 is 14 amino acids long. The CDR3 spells CASSEWGANYGYTF. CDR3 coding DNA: TGTGCCAGCAGTGAGTGGGGGGCTAACTATGGCTACACCTTC.